These 18 T cell receptor beta chains were all obtained from the same sample, sequenced in a study of T cells in Graves' hyperthyroidism and ophthalmopathy. RNA transcripts served as the template for amplifying TCR beta CDR3 regions. Primed by the HTBI set, a first-round RT-PCR was run on the TCR CDR3. TCRdb recomputed calls from the multiplex PCR reads with MiXCR, one row per CDR3 protein. The sample carries a few hundred thousand distinct CDR3 sequences, approximately 14% recorded once. Sample: blood. The receptors were sampled from a woman aged 18-35 years with Graves' hyperthyroidism.

This clonotype has only a few counts. This CDR3 reads CASSATTGPIYGYTF. In nucleotides, the CDR3 is TGTGCCAGCAGCGCAACGACAGGCCCAATCTATGGCTACACCTTC. This chain joins TRBV9 and TRBJ1-2, with TRBD1 as a possible D gene (6 bases). V was trimmed by 3 bases and J by 4 bases, leaving 16 bases between them. The CDR3 is 15 residues long. The germline gives CDR1 SGDLS, CDR2 YYNGEE.

V and J are TRBV19 and TRBJ2-1, with 9 bases matching TRBD2. V shed 7 bases and J 3 bases; nucleotides not matched to a gene: 7. The CDR3 is 15 residues long. The V gene's germline CDR1 is LNHDA and CDR2 SQIVND (reference sequence). The CDR3 DNA reads TGTGCCAGTATTCCCTCTAGCGGGAACTACAATGAGCAGTTCTTC. Protein product: CASIPSSGNYNEQFF.

This clonotype was observed at least ten times. This chain uses TRBV11-3 with TRBJ2-3; 8 bases are a match to TRBD1. V was clipped by 3 bases and J by 5 bases; unmatched bases: 7. The germline V gene has CDR1 SGHNT and CDR2 YENEEA. CDR3 length: 15 amino acids. CDR3 bases: TGTGCCAGCAGCTTTCGGGCAGGGGGCGAAGATACGCAGTATTTT. Translating it yields CASSFRAGGEDTQYF.

The chain couples TRBV6-9 to TRBJ2-1, with 7 positions matching TRBD2. Germline assignment: CDR1 MNHGY and CDR2 SVAAGI. The CDR3 runs 17 residues. J lost 8 bases, V lost 2 bases, and 15 bases had no gene match. CDR3 in amino acids: CASSYGGSGGSLYEQFF. CDR3 coding DNA: TGTGCCAGCAGTTATGGAGGATCGGGCGGGAGTCTCTATGAGCAGTTCTTC.

The sample holds many counts of this clonotype. The chain carries TRBV18 and TRBJ1-4; 7 bases map to TRBD1. Germline CDR1 reads KGHSH; CDR2 reads LQKENI. The V gene end was trimmed by 4 bases and the J gene end by 4 bases; junction bases not matched to a gene: 9. There are 16 residues in the CDR3. The CDR3 DNA sequence: TGTGCCAGCTCACAGGACCGACAGGGATTTAATGAAAAACTGTTTTTT. This gives the protein CASSQDRQGFNEKLFF.

The chain uses TRBV6-2 or TRBV6-3 and TRBJ2-1, with 7 bases that match TRBD2. Trimming removed 0 bases from V and 8 bases from J; junction bases left unmatched: 10. The CDR3 is 16 residues long. The V gene's germline CDR1 is MNHEY and CDR2 SVGEGT. This chain's CDR3 is CASSYSWAGDRDEQFF. Here the CDR3 DNA reads TGTGCCAGCAGTTACTCGTGGGCGGGAGATAGGGATGAGCAGTTCTTC.

This clonotype was seen ten or more times. J is TRBJ1-2 and V is TRBV5-1, with 7 bases matching TRBD1. The germline V gene has CDR1 SGHRS and CDR2 YFSETQ. The V and J ends lost 7 bases and 3 bases, in that order; junction bases with no gene match: 3. CDR3 size: 12 residues. DNA of the CDR3: TGCGCCAGCGCCGGGACAGACTATGGCTACACCTTC. Encoded protein: CASAGTDYGYTF.

This clonotype has a handful of counts. A much larger clone lies a single base off, so this may be a read error. The chain couples TRBV12-3 or TRBV12-4 to TRBJ2-1; 11 bases match TRBD2. The CDR3 extends over 16 amino acids. V was clipped by 10 bases and J by 9 bases; unmatched bases: 17. CDR3 bases: TGTGCCAACATCCTAGACTTAGCGGGAGGGGGCCGTGAGCAGTTCTTC. Amino acids: CANILDLAGGGREQFF.

This clonotype was seen repeatedly, ten times or more. This chain joins TRBV12-3 or TRBV12-4 and TRBJ2-7; D not certain. There are 12 residues in the CDR3. V lost 2 bases to trimming and J lost 7 bases, with 9 bases between them. CDR3 amino acids: CASSLIPREQYF. Here the CDR3 DNA reads TGTGCCAGCAGTTTAATTCCCCGGGAGCAGTACTTC.

There are a few counts of this clonotype. The genes are TRBV7-9 and TRBJ2-5, with 10 bases matching TRBD2. The germline CDR1 and CDR2 sequences are SEHNR and FQNEAQ (reference sequence). The CDR3 runs 16 residues. With 6 bases clipped from V and 5 bases from J, the junction kept 12 bases outside the gene matches. DNA of the CDR3: TGTGCCAGCAGGGGCCAAGCGGGAGGGCCGCGGGAGACCCAGTACTTC. The encoded protein is CASRGQAGGPRETQYF.

This clonotype has at least ten counts. One end of the junction fails to match germline, which may point to a read error. The V call is TRBV30, the J call TRBJ2-3; tentatively, D is TRBD2 (6 bases). Germline CDR1 GTSNPN, CDR2 SVGIG (reference sequence). The CDR3 totals 13 residues. CDR3: CAWRDSFTDTQYF. The CDR3, as DNA: TGTGCTTGGAGGGACTCATTCACAGATACGCAGTATTTT.

CDR3 nucleotide sequence: TGTGCCAGCAGTGAGGGTCACGGGAGTAACTATGGCTACACCTTC. Its translation: CASSEGHGSNYGYTF. V gene TRBV25-1 combines with J gene TRBJ1-2; D not resolved. This CDR3 spans 15 amino acids. V lost 3 bases and J 1 base, leaving 12 bases between the germline ends. CDR1 MGHDK and CDR2 SYGVNS come from the germline V gene.

J is TRBJ2-2 and V is TRBV5-6; TRBD1 matches 10 bases. CDR1 is SGHDT, CDR2 YYEEEE, per germline. This CDR3 is 17 amino acids long. V shed 4 bases and J 3 bases; nucleotides not matched to a gene: 9. The CDR3 DNA reads TGTGCCAGCAGCGTAGGGATCGGGACAGGGGACACCGGGGAGCTGTTTTTT. This codes for CASSVGIGTGDTGELFF.

Comments on this clonotype: This clone may be a read error of a much larger clone one base away. The conserved phenylalanine or tryptophan is not found at the CDR3 terminus, so this likely reflects a read error. The chain has TRBV27 and TRBJ1-1; tentatively, D is TRBD1 (6 bases). V shed 6 bases and J shed 4 bases, with 15 bases lying between them. CDR3 length: 14 amino acids. The germline V gene has CDR1 MNHEY and CDR2 SMNVEV (reference sequence). The CDR3 nucleotides are TGTGCCAGCAGCCGCGGAGGGGGGGTCACTGAAGCTTTCTCT. Protein: CASSRGGGVTEAFS.

This clonotype was picked up many times. This chain connects TRBV30 to TRBJ2-2; the D gene is possibly TRBD1 (5 bases). Between the trimmed V and J ends, which lost 2 bases and 1 base, there was a span of 8 bases. Looked up from germline, CDR1 is GTSNPN and CDR2 is SVGIG (reference sequence). CDR3 length: 14 amino acids. The CDR3 sequence: CAWSTQGNTGELFF. Here the CDR3 DNA reads TGTGCCTGGAGTACCCAGGGGAACACCGGGGAGCTGTTTTTT.

This clonotype was counted ten times or more. The chain carries TRBV2 and TRBJ2-7; 8 bases fit TRBD2. Germline V gene data show CDR1 as SNHLY and CDR2 as FYNNEI. The CDR3 loop spans 16 amino acids. J was trimmed by 2 bases and V by 1 base; bases with no gene match: 7. The CDR3 DNA is TGTGCCAGCAGTGAAGGGATCAGCGGGAGTGCCTACGAGCAGTACGTC. Protein: CASSEGISGSAYEQYV.

At least ten counts were recorded for this clonotype. A read error is possible here, since a much larger clone lies one base away. The gene calls are TRBV27 and TRBJ1-5; TRBD1 is a possible D gene (5 bases). Trimming pared 3 bases from V and 4 bases from J, leaving 7 bases between. Germline V lookup: CDR1 MNHEY, CDR2 SMNVEV (reference sequence). The CDR3 has 13 amino acids. The CDR3 DNA reads TGTGCCAGCAGTTTCGGGGGGAATCAGCCCCAGCATTTT. This encodes CASSFGGNQPQHF.

This clonotype was seen repeatedly, ten times or more. This rearrangement joins TRBV12-5 to TRBJ2-2; perhaps D is TRBD1 or TRBD2 (5 bases each). V was cut by 3 bases and J by 13 bases, with 12 bases left in between. Germline V gene sequence: CDR1 LGHNT, CDR2 FRNRAP. This CDR3 is 12 amino acids long. For the CDR3, the DNA is TGTGCTAGTGGTTTTGTCAGGGACCGGCTGTTTTTT. The encoded protein is CASGFVRDRLFF.